The clone carrying this T cell receptor (beta chain) appeared a few times. What it binds is unknown. This record belongs to a study of regulatory T cells in long-lasting Graves disease. Study overall: Graves' patients, newly diagnosed, had taken antithyroid drugs under 3 months. Study results and caveats: Segments TRBV28, TRBJ1-2 and TRBJ2-5 showed preferential usage in persistent disease.

V was trimmed by 6 bases and J by 2 bases, leaving 13 bases between them. Germline V gives CDR1 SGHNT, CDR2 YENEEA. CDR3 size: 15 residues. Time point described: newly diagnosed GD, antithyroid drugs for less than 3 months. The TCR library was made from RNA extracted from PBMCs. Building the TCR beta libraries relied on iRepertoire HTBI primers, and CDR3 regions underwent Arm-PCR. TCRdb ran MiXCR on the multiplex PCR reads and lists one entry per CDR3 protein. The sample has some 400,000 distinct CDR3 sequences; 15% are singletons. This sample was shared with a second study, whose subject was T cells in Graves' hyperthyroidism and ophthalmopathy. That publication notes: Before onset, ophthalmopathy was predicted by the model a median around 6.2 months earlier.

Sequencing was performed on peripheral blood mononuclear cells (PBMCs), taken at new diagnosis, from a patient treated with antithyroid drugs. The source is a woman aged 25 to 39 with Graves disease. The chain has TRBV11-3 and TRBJ2-2, with a tentative D call TRBD1 (5 bases). The CDR3 nucleotides are TGTGCCAGCAGGAGTCGGCAGGGAAACACCGGGGAGCTGTTTTTT. This encodes CASRSRQGNTGELFF.